This entry lists 18 T cell receptor beta chains sequenced from one sample in a study of blood T cell repertoires in COVID-19. Sequencing was performed with immunoSEQ multiplex PCR; in TCRdb, only in-frame clones are kept and a portion is missing. The table lists approximately 55,000 clones, over 60% of them singletons, with about a fifth in the top ten. The sample was peripheral blood. The receptors here all came from a man in his thirties or forties with COVID-19, enrolled during active disease.

This CDR3 is CASSPGRGVSYEQYF. Written as DNA, the CDR3 is TGTGCCAGCAGCCCTGGACGGGGGGTCTCCTACGAGCAGTACTTC. The rearrangement links TRBV7-9 to TRBJ2-7; the match to TRBD2 covers 7 bases. The junction had 7 bases not matched to a gene; V was cut back by 5 bases and J by 0 bases. The CDR3 contains 15 residues. Germline assignment: CDR1 SEHNR and CDR2 FQNEAQ (reference sequence).

The rearrangement links TRBV21-1 to TRBJ2-1; the D call TRBD1 from the table was never checked on the DNA. TRBV21-1 is termed a pseudogene. CDR3 length equals 15 residues. As DNA, the CDR3 is TGTGCCAGCAGCGCCGGACAGCGTTCCTACAATGAGCAGTTCTTC. Protein product: CASSAGQRSYNEQFF.

CDR3 residues: CASSPDRGLETQYF. In DNA, the CDR3 is TGTGCCAGTAGTCCCGACAGGGGGCTGGAGACCCAGTACTTC. J is TRBJ2-5 and V is TRBV19, with 10 bases fitting TRBD1. This CDR3 spans 14 amino acids. Trimming at V came to 5 bases and at J to 5 bases, leaving 5 bases not matched to a gene. In germline, CDR1 is LNHDA, CDR2 SQIVND (reference sequence).

The rearrangement joins TRBV28 to TRBJ2-3, with 7 bases aligning to TRBD2. The V segment lost 1 base and the J segment 5 bases; nucleotides outside the gene matches: 6. CDR3 length equals 15 residues. Germline V gives CDR1 MDHEN, CDR2 SYDVKM. For the CDR3, the DNA is TGTGCCAGCAGTTTATCACAGCGGGGACGAGATACGCAGTATTTT. This encodes CASSLSQRGRDTQYF.

This rearrangement joins TRBV11-2 to TRBJ2-1, with TRBD1 identical over 9 bases. CDR3 length equals 15 residues. Trimming took 1 base from V and 8 from J; bases not matched to a gene: 6. The germline gives CDR1 SGHAT, CDR2 FQNNGV. CDR3 nucleotides: TGTGCCAGCAGCTTAGTGGGGACAGGGAGCGATGAGCAGTTCTTC. Translated, it gives CASSLVGTGSDEQFF.

The V gene is TRBV7-2, the J gene TRBJ2-3; 8 positions match TRBD2. Germline loops: CDR1 SGHTA, CDR2 FQGNSA. CDR3 length equals 16 residues. V shed 5 bases, J shed 5 bases, and the junction held 12 bases outside the gene matches. CDR3 protein: CASSLRTGGPGDTQYF. CDR3 nucleotides: TGTGCCAGCAGCCTACGGACGGGGGGGCCAGGAGATACGCAGTATTTT.

The V and J genes are TRBV30 and TRBJ1-4; 8 bases line up with TRBD1. The CDR3 is 12 amino acids. V dropped 5 bases and J dropped 8; count of bases not matched to a gene: 4. In germline, CDR1 is GTSNPN, CDR2 SVGIG (reference sequence). The DNA of the CDR3 is TGTGCCTGGTCTACAGGGGGAGAAAAACTGTTTTTT. Protein: CAWSTGGEKLFF.

This clone is a singleton in its sample. The V call is TRBV28, the J call TRBJ2-3; 7 bases are shared with TRBD2. The trim removed 6 bases at V and 0 bases at J, leaving 6 bases unmatched. The CDR3 consists of 15 residues. From germline, CDR1 is MDHEN and CDR2 SYDVKM. The DNA for the CDR3 is TGTGCCAGCAGGCCCCCGGGACTAAGCACAGATACGCAGTATTTT. It codes for CASRPPGLSTDTQYF.

The chain uses TRBV5-4 and TRBJ2-7; weak D call: TRBD1 (6 bases). The CDR3 contains 14 residues. The V gene lost 1 base and the J gene lost 6 bases, with 14 bases spanning the gap. Germline V gene sequence: CDR1 SGHNT, CDR2 YYREEE (reference sequence). CDR3 sequence: CASSLSARDTEQYF. The CDR3 coding sequence is TGTGCCAGCAGCTTGTCCGCCAGGGACACCGAGCAGTACTTC.

This clone has only one observation. The chain has TRBV18 and TRBJ2-7; no firm D call. The germline V gene has CDR1 KGHSH and CDR2 LQKENI. V was shortened by 2 bases and J by 6 bases, with 11 bases between the two germline ends. The CDR3 runs to 13 residues. The chain's CDR3 is CASSPVKESEQYF. CDR3 coding DNA: TGTGCCAGCTCACCAGTGAAGGAGTCCGAGCAGTACTTC.

The V gene is TRBV11-3, the J gene TRBJ2-2; weak D call: TRBD1 (5 bases). This CDR3 region has 15 residues. The V end lost 1 base, the J end lost 1 base, and 7 bases lay between the germline ends. From germline, CDR1 is SGHNT and CDR2 YENEEA. CDR3 protein: CASSLVRGNTGELFF. CDR3 nucleotide sequence: TGTGCCAGCAGCTTAGTTAGGGGGAACACCGGGGAGCTGTTTTTT.

The V gene is TRBV5-1, the J gene TRBJ2-2; TRBD1 agrees at 8 bases. Per the germline V gene, CDR1 is SGHRS and CDR2 is YFSETQ. V trimming: 2 bases; J trimming: 2 bases; junction bases outside the gene matches: 14. CDR3 size: 19 residues. The DNA of the CDR3 is TGCGCCAGCAGCTTTAGGACAGGGTGGTCCCAGAGCAACACCGGGGAGCTGTTTTTT. It is translated as CASSFRTGWSQSNTGELFF. Looking up the rest from reference TRBV5-1 and TRBJ2-2 gives the full variable domain: KAGVTQTPRYLIKTRGQQVTLSCSPISGHRSVSWYQQTPGQGLQFLFEYFSETQRNKGNFPGRFSGRQFSNSRSEMNVSTLELGDSALYLCASSFRTGWSQSNTGELFFGEGSRLTVL.

This clone was recorded only once. V gene TRBV7-9 combines with J gene TRBJ2-3, with TRBD2 matching 7 bases. Germline CDR1 is SEHNR and CDR2 is FQNEAQ (reference sequence). The CDR3 runs to 16 residues. Germline trimming cut 5 bases from V and 6 bases from J; bases unmatched to any gene: 14. CDR3 coding DNA: TGTGCCAGCAGCCCTCTGAGGGCGGGAGTCGAGGATACGCAGTATTTT. Encoded protein: CASSPLRAGVEDTQYF.

The rearrangement links TRBV27 to TRBJ2-1; 10 positions match TRBD2. V was clipped by 5 bases and J by 0 bases; unmatched bases: 7. CDR1 is MNHEY, CDR2 SMNVEV, per germline (reference sequence). The CDR3 contains 17 residues. CDR3 DNA: TGTGCCAGCAGTCACGGGACTAGCGTAAGCTCCTACAATGAGCAGTTCTTC. Its translation is CASSHGTSVSSYNEQFF.

V usage is TRBV12-5 and J usage is TRBJ1-5; no clear D gene. Germline loops: CDR1 LGHNT, CDR2 FRNRAP. The CDR3 totals 13 residues. The ends were cut back, 2 bases at V and 5 bases at J, with 7 bases in the middle. CDR3 in amino acids: CASGLQSHQPQHF. CDR3 in DNA: TGTGCTAGTGGTTTGCAGTCTCATCAGCCCCAGCATTTT. Filled out from reference TRBV12-5 and TRBJ1-5, the complete variable domain reads DARVTQTPRHKVTEMGQEVTMRCQPILGHNTVFWYRQTMMQGLELLAYFRNRAPLDDSGMPKDRFSAEMPDATLATLKIQPSEPRDSAVYFCASGLQSHQPQHFGDGTRLSIL.

The V and J genes are TRBV28 and TRBJ2-2; D is perhaps TRBD2 (6 bases). Germline CDR1 is MDHEN and CDR2 is SYDVKM. Trimming removed 8 bases at V and 6 bases at J, with 10 bases between. This CDR3 is 12 amino acids long. CDR3 DNA: TGTGCCAGCGAAGGAGGGCCCGGGGAGCTGTTTTTT. Protein: CASEGGPGELFF.

This clone was observed once. V gene TRBV3-1 (or the pseudogene TRBV3-2) combines with J gene TRBJ2-3, with D possibly being TRBD2 (5 bases). CDR1 is LGHDT, CDR2 YNNKEL, per germline (reference sequence). The CDR3 is made up of 16 amino acids. The V end lost 4 bases, the J end lost 3 bases, and 17 bases lay between the germline ends. In DNA, the CDR3 is TGTGCCAGCAGCCTCGGAGGTGCTAGTTCGACAGATACGCAGTATTTT. Protein: CASSLGGASSTDTQYF.

The chain joins TRBV5-4 to TRBJ2-5, with TRBD1 matching over 7 bases. Losses at the gene ends were 0 bases for V and 0 bases for J; bases not matched to a gene: 11. The CDR3 has 18 residues. CDR1 SGHNT and CDR2 YYREEE come from the germline V gene (reference sequence). The CDR3 protein is CASSLGLTGTVYQETQYF. As DNA, the CDR3 is TGTGCCAGCAGCTTGGGGCTGACCGGGACAGTCTACCAAGAGACCCAGTACTTC.